The 9 T cell receptor beta chains in this list originate from one sample, sequenced in a study of T-cell reconstitution after alpha-beta-depleted transplantation in children. Unique molecular identifiers were incorporated when the TCRbeta library was constructed. TCRdb passed the PCR reads through MiXCR, listing each CDR3 protein once. The sample includes 380,000 or so distinct CDR3 sequences, 13% of them seen just once. The sequenced sample was PBMCs, obtained from the stem cell graft. All receptors derive from a human donor who donated a stem cell graft to a child with Fanconi anemia.

This clonotype was seen a handful of times. The chain recombines TRBV3-1 with TRBJ2-2; TRBD2 agrees at 8 bases. CDR1 and CDR2 from the germline V gene are LGHDT and YNNKEL (reference sequence). This CDR3 region has 15 residues. V lost 3 bases and J lost 5; bases outside the gene matches: 5. The CDR3 loop reads CASSQRAGATGELFF. The DNA of the CDR3 is TGTGCCAGCAGCCAGAGAGCGGGGGCAACCGGGGAGCTGTTTTTT.

This clonotype came up a few times. The rearrangement links TRBV5-1 to TRBJ1-5, with TRBD1 matching over 8 bases. With V trimmed by 1 base and J by 7 bases, 4 bases remained unmatched. Germline CDR1 reads SGHRS; CDR2 reads YFSETQ. CDR3 size: 14 residues. The DNA of the CDR3 is TGCGCCAGCAGCTTGACAGGGGGTGAACAGCCCCAGCATTTT. Its translation is CASSLTGGEQPQHF.

The gene calls are TRBV6-1 and TRBJ2-2; TRBD1 matches at 11 bases. The junction had 3 bases not matched to a gene; V was cut back by 8 bases and J by 4 bases. The CDR3 totals 14 residues. Looked up from germline, CDR1 is MNHNS and CDR2 is SASEGT. The CDR3 sequence is CASWGTGGTGELFF. The CDR3 region has the DNA TGTGCCAGCTGGGGGACAGGGGGCACCGGGGAGCTGTTTTTT.

V and J are TRBV5-1 and TRBJ1-5; D is unresolved. Germline assignment: CDR1 SGHRS and CDR2 YFSETQ. Trimming left V 0 bases short and J 3 bases short, with 4 bases between. The CDR3 sequence is 13 residues long. The chain's CDR3 is CASSLDANQPQHF. CDR3 nucleotide sequence: TGCGCCAGCAGCTTGGACGCCAATCAGCCCCAGCATTTT.

This clonotype came up a few times. The CDR3 coding sequence is TGCAGCGTTGGGACAGGGGGAACCTACAATGAGCAGTTCTTC. Its protein is CSVGTGGTYNEQFF. The chain links TRBV29-1 to TRBJ2-1, with 10 positions matching TRBD1. Germline CDR1 and CDR2: SQVTM and ANQGSEA. After removal of 4 bases from V and 2 bases from J, the junction contained 2 bases not matched to a gene. This CDR3 spans 14 amino acids.

This clonotype appeared a few times. The V gene is TRBV7-3, the J gene TRBJ2-1; tentatively, D is TRBD2 (7 bases). V lost 6 bases to trimming and J lost 9 bases, with 30 bases between them. Germline V gene data show CDR1 as SGHTA and CDR2 as FQGTGA. There are 18 residues in the CDR3. This CDR3 is CASSSLPRETGEGGEQFF. DNA of the CDR3: TGTGCCAGCAGTTCGCTACCAAGGGAGACCGGGGAGGGGGGTGAGCAGTTCTTC.

This clonotype has only a few counts. The chain is built from TRBV2 and TRBJ2-2, with D perhaps being TRBD1 or TRBD2 (5 bases each). The CDR3 covers 14 residues. Germline V gives CDR1 SNHLY, CDR2 FYNNEI. The ends were cut back, 4 bases at V and 7 bases at J, with 13 bases in the middle. CDR3 coding DNA: TGTGCCAGCAGTGCATGGGGGAAGGGCGGGGAGCTGTTTTTT. It yields the protein CASSAWGKGGELFF.

This clonotype was counted at least ten times. This rearrangement joins TRBV5-1 to TRBJ1-6; D is ambiguous. CDR3 length: 15 amino acids. Germline lookup yields CDR1 SGHRS and CDR2 YFSETQ. V shed 5 bases and J shed 9 bases, with 18 bases lying between them. The CDR3 DNA reads TGCGCCAGCAGTGACCCGACGGGCTTGGGTTCACCCCTCCACTTT. Translation: CASSDPTGLGSPLHF. Complete variable domain (other parts from reference TRBV5-1 and TRBJ1-6): KAGVTQTPRYLIKTRGQQVTLSCSPISGHRSVSWYQQTPGQGLQFLFEYFSETQRNKGNFPGRFSGRQFSNSRSEMNVSTLELGDSALYLCASSDPTGLGSPLHFGNGTRLTVT.

The chain is built from TRBV6-2 or TRBV6-3 and TRBJ1-5; D gene uncertain. Trimming removed 5 bases from V and 3 bases from J, with 11 bases in between. The CDR3 sequence is 14 residues long. Germline CDR1 is MNHEY and CDR2 is SVGEGT. CDR3 loop: CASSTKSSNQPQHF. In nucleotides, the CDR3 is TGTGCCAGCAGTACCAAGAGTTCCAATCAGCCCCAGCATTTT.